The present T cell receptor beta chain was sequenced within a study of control samples from healthy donors and cancer patients. The assay was immunoSEQ multiplex PCR, and TCRdb's table has in-frame clones only and misses some. This sample has 150,000 to 200,000 clones, with approximately 94% found just once. The CDR3 sequence is 13 residues long. V lost 0 bases and J 6 bases, leaving 8 bases between the germline ends. Per the germline V gene, CDR1 is KGHSH and CDR2 is LQKENI. Specimen: blood. The genes are TRBV18 and TRBJ1-2; possibly TRBD1 for D (5 bases). The sequence was obtained from a woman aged 18-29 years in good health. CDR3 sequence (DNA): TGTGCCAGCTCACCACCGGTGGGGGATGGCTACACCTTC. Protein: CASSPPVGDGYTF.